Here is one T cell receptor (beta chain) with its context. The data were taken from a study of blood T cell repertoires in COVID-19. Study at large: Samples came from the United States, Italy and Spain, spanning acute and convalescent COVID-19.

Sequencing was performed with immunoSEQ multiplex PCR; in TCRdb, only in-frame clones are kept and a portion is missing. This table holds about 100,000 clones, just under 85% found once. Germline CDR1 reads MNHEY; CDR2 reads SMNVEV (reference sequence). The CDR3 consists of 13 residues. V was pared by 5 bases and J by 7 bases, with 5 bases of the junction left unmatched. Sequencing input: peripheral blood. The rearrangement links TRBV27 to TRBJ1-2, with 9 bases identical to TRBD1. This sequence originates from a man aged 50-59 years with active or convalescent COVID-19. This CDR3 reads CASSADRGGGYTF. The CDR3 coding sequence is TGTGCCAGCAGTGCGGACAGGGGTGGTGGCTACACCTTC.